One and the same sample provided the 5 T cell receptor beta chains below, sequenced in a study of shared clonotypes between healthy human individuals. Here immunoSEQ multiplex PCR was the method, and the copy in TCRdb shows in-frame clones only, minus some. The data show more than 2 million clones, roughly 95% seen once. The sequencing input was naive CD4+ T cells sorted from blood. Noted subset: CD45RA+ positively selected. Receptors originate from a young man in good health.

The chain carries TRBV7-9 and TRBJ2-2; TRBD1 might be the D (5 bases). This CDR3 spans 16 amino acids. Germline lookup yields CDR1 SEHNR and CDR2 FQNEAQ (reference sequence). V was trimmed by 3 bases and J by 3 bases, leaving 14 bases between them. The CDR3 DNA reads TGTGCCAGCAGCTTTGATGGGGCCCGGGACACCGGGGAGCTGTTTTTT. This gives the protein CASSFDGARDTGELFF. Full variable domain (rest looked up from reference TRBV7-9 and TRBJ2-2): DTGVSQNPRHKITKRGQNVTFRCDPISEHNRLYWYRQTLGQGPEFLTYFQNEAQLEKSRLLSDRFSAERPKGSFSTLEIQRTEQGDSAMYLCASSFDGARDTGELFFGEGSRLTVL.

The genes are TRBV6-5 and TRBJ2-2; D is perhaps TRBD1 (6 bases). Germline-derived CDR1 and CDR2 are MNHEY and SVGAGI. V was cut by 3 bases and J by 3 bases, with 11 bases left in between. There are 15 residues in the CDR3. The CDR3 nucleotides are TGTGCCAGCAGTTATTGGGGGCTGGACACCGGGGAGCTGTTTTTT. Translating it yields CASSYWGLDTGELFF.

The chain couples TRBV30 to TRBJ1-4; a weak D match, TRBD1 (6 bases). Per the germline V gene, CDR1 is GTSNPN and CDR2 is SVGIG (reference sequence). This CDR3 is built from 15 residues. Between the trimmed V and J ends, which lost 3 bases and 3 bases, there was a span of 14 bases. The CDR3 loop is CAWRGGWGANEKLFF. CDR3 nucleotide sequence: TGTGCCTGGAGAGGGGGATGGGGAGCTAATGAAAAACTGTTTTTT.

This clone was detected once. J is TRBJ2-1 and V is TRBV5-6, with TRBD2 matching over 9 bases. The CDR3 totals 14 residues. J gave up 11 bases and V 6 bases, and 12 bases lay outside the gene matches. The germline V gene encodes CDR1 SGHDT and CDR2 YYEEEE. The CDR3 is CASNLLTSGYKQFF. The CDR3 DNA reads as TGTGCCAGCAACCTTTTGACTAGCGGATATAAGCAGTTCTTC. Using reference TRBV5-6 and TRBJ2-1 for the parts outside the CDR3, the full variable domain is DAGVTQSPTHLIKTRGQQVTLRCSPKSGHDTVSWYQQALGQGPQFIFQYYEEEERQRGNFPDRFSGHQFPNYSSELNVNALLLGDSALYLCASNLLTSGYKQFFGPGTRLTVL.

The gene calls are TRBV2 and TRBJ1-2; D is perhaps TRBD1 (6 bases). V lost 6 bases and J 13 bases, leaving 21 bases between the germline ends. There are 13 residues in the CDR3. Germline V gene sequence: CDR1 SNHLY, CDR2 FYNNEI. This CDR3 is CASSAGGTIEPTF. The CDR3 bases are TGTGCCAGCAGCGCCGGAGGGACAATCGAACCCACCTTC.